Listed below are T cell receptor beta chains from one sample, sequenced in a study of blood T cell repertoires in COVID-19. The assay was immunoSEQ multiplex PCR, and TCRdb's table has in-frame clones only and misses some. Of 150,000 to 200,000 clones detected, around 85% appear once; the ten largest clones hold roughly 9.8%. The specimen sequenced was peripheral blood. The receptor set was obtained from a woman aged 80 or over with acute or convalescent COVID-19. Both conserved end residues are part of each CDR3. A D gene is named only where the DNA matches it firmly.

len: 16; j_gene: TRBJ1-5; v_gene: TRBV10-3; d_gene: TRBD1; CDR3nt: TGTGCCATCAGTGAGTCGGTACAGGGGCAAAATCAGCCCCAGCATTTT; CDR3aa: CAISESVQGQNQPQHF
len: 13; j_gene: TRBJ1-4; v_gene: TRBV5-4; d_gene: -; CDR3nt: TGTGCCAGCAGCCCCCCTGCGGAGGAAAAACTGTTTTTT; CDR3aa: CASSPPAEEKLFF
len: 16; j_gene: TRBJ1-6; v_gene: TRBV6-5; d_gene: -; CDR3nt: TGTGCCAGCAGTTACTCGAGAGGGATTCTAGGATCACCCCTCCACTTT; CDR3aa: CASSYSRGILGSPLHF
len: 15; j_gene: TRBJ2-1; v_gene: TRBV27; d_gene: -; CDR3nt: TGTGCCAGCAGTCCGCGGGCCAGCGGCTACAATGAGCAGTTCTTC; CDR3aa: CASSPRASGYNEQFF
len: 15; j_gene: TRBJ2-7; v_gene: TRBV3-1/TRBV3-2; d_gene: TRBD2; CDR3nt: TGTGCCAGCAGCCCCAATAAGCGGGGGATGGACGAGCAGTACTTC; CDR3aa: CASSPNKRGMDEQYF
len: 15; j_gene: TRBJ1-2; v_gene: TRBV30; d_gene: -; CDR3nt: TGTGCCTGGAGGGGAGGGAGGGGTTCTAACTATGGCTACACCTTC; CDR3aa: CAWRGGRGSNYGYTF
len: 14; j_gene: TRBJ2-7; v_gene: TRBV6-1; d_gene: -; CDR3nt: TGTGCCAGCAGTGAAACCCAGGGTCCCTACGAGCAGTACTTC; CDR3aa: CASSETQGPYEQYF
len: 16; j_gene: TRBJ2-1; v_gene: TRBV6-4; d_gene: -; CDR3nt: TGTGCCAGCAGTGACGCCGCGCTAGCAGGCTACAATGAGCAGTTCTTC; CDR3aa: CASSDAALAGYNEQFF
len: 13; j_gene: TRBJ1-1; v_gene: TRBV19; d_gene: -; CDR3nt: TGTGCCAGTAGAGAGGGGAGGGACACTGAAGCTTTCTTT; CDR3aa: CASREGRDTEAFF
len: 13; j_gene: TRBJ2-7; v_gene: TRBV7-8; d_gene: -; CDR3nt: TGTGCCAGCAGCTTCCAGCGTAACTACGAGCAGTACTTC; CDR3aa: CASSFQRNYEQYF
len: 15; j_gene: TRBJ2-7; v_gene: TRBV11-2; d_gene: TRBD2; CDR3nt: TGTGCCAGCAGCGCACGGTTACTAGCGGGGCTCGAGCAGTACTTC; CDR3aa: CASSARLLAGLEQYF
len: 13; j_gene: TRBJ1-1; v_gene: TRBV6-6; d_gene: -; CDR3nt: TGTGCCAGCAGTTTAGCACGGTACACTGAAGCTTTCTTT; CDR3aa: CASSLARYTEAFF
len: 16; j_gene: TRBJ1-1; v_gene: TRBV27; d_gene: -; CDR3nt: TGTGCCAGCAGTCCGCTGGGGTCTGGGGAGCACACTGAAGCTTTCTTT; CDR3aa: CASSPLGSGEHTEAFF
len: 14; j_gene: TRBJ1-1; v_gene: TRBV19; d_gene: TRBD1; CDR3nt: TGTGCCAGTAGTATTGACAGGGGAGACACTGAAGCTTTCTTT; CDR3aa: CASSIDRGDTEAFF
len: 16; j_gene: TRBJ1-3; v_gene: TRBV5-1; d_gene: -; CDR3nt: TGCGCCAGCAGCTTGGAAGGCGGGAGAGGTGGAAACACCATATATTTT; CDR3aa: CASSLEGGRGGNTIYF